This T cell receptor (beta chain) is drawn from a study of T cell responses to AZD1222 COVID-19 vaccine. Findings and caveats of the study: Nearly half of spike-specific TCRs reportedly target variant regions that are unmutated in the B.1.351 and B.1.1.7 variants.

The protocol was immunoSEQ multiplex PCR, while the TCRdb copy is restricted to in-frame clones and leaves out a portion. Of some 130,000 clones detected, 75% to 90% appear once; the ten largest clones hold roughly 1.7%. Germline V gene data show CDR1 as LGHNA and CDR2 as YNFKEQ. V lost 0 bases and J lost 4, with 3 bases in between. The CDR3 is 12 amino acids. About this clone: Its antigen is not identified.

The sequenced sample was peripheral blood, obtained on day 0 of AZD1222 vaccination. The TCR was taken from an adult in good health. The V and J genes are TRBV4-2 and TRBJ2-5; D call uncertain. CDR3 nucleotide sequence: TGTGCCAGCAGCCAAGATTTAGAGACCCAGTACTTC. Translated, it gives CASSQDLETQYF.